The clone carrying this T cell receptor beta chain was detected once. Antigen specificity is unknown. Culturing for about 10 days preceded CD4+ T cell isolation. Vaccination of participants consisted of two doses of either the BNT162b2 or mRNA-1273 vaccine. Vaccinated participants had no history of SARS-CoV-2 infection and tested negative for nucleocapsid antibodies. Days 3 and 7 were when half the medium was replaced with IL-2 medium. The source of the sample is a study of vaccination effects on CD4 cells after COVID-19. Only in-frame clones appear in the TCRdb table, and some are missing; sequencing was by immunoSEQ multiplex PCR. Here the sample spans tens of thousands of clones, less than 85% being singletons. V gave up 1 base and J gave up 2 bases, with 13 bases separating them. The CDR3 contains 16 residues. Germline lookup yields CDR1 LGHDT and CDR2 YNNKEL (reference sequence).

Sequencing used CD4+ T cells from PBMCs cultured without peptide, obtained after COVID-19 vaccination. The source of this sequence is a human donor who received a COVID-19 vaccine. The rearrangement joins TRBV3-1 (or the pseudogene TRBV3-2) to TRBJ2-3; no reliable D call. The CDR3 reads CASSQGTLASTDTQYF. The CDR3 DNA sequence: TGTGCCAGCAGCCAAGGGACCCTCGCCTCCACAGATACGCAGTATTTT.